This passage covers 11 T cell receptor beta chains from one sample sequenced in a study of blood T cells in healthy people across ages. Primers used in a second PCR of about 6 to 11 cycles were a sample-barcoded 5' primer and a J-beta primer mix. TCRdb passed the 5' RACE reads through MiXCR, listing each CDR3 protein once. The sample lists about a million distinct CDR3 sequences; approximately 50% were seen once. The sequencing input was blood. Receptor source: a woman aged 55-75 years in good health.

The rearrangement uses TRBV6-2 or TRBV6-3 and TRBJ2-3, with unresolved D. The germline gives CDR1 MNHEY, CDR2 SVGEGT. This CDR3 contains 16 residues. The V end was cut by 2 bases, the J end by 6 bases, with 18 bases between. The chain's CDR3 is CASSYRPPAILDTQYF. Here the CDR3 DNA reads TGTGCCAGCAGTTACCGGCCTCCCGCTATTCTTGATACGCAGTATTTT.

The genes are TRBV6-5 and TRBJ2-7, with D possibly matching TRBD1 (6 bases). V lost 2 bases to trimming and J lost 1 base, with 15 bases between them. The CDR3 sequence is 16 residues long. The V gene's germline CDR1 is MNHEY and CDR2 SVGAGI. The CDR3 DNA reads TGTGCCAGCAGTTACGCCGGGGCGACAGGTTCCTACGAGCAGTACTTC. Its translation is CASSYAGATGSYEQYF.

V is TRBV4-1 and J is TRBJ2-7, with D hard to call. This CDR3 contains 14 residues. Trimming took 0 bases from V and 2 from J, leaving 8 bases between them. Germline CDR1 and CDR2: MGHRA and YSYEKL. The CDR3 sequence: CASSQDYGPYEQYF. CDR3 nucleotides: TGCGCCAGCAGCCAAGATTACGGGCCCTACGAGCAGTACTTC.

The V and J genes are TRBV12-3 or TRBV12-4 and TRBJ1-1; 11 nucleotides line up with TRBD1. The CDR3 is 15 amino acids. J lost 7 bases, V lost 5 bases, and 9 bases had no gene match. The CDR3, as DNA: TGTGCCAGCAGTCCCACCCCGGGACAGGGGGTTGAAGCTTTCTTT. It yields the protein CASSPTPGQGVEAFF.

This chain uses TRBV20-1 with TRBJ2-1; 11 bases agree with TRBD2. From germline, CDR1 is DFQATT and CDR2 SNEGSKA (reference sequence). CDR3 length: 15 residues. J gave up 7 bases and V 1 base, and 6 bases lay outside the gene matches. The CDR3 DNA sequence: TGCAGTGCTAGAGTAGCGGGAGGGCCGTATAATGAGCAGTTCTTC. Its translation is CSARVAGGPYNEQFF.

The sample holds a few counts of this clonotype. A read error may explain this, as a much larger clone is one base away. The rearrangement links TRBV4-1 to TRBJ2-1; D gene uncertain. The CDR3 runs to 16 residues. Germline V gives CDR1 MGHRA, CDR2 YSYEKL. The ends were cut back, 1 base at V and 6 bases at J, with 16 bases in the middle. The CDR3 is CASSQVRRGGINEQFF. CDR3 nucleotide sequence: TGCGCCAGCAGCCAAGTCAGACGAGGTGGGATCAATGAGCAGTTCTTC.

This clonotype was seen a handful of times. The genes are TRBV6-5 and TRBJ2-7; weak D call: TRBD1 (5 bases). The CDR3 runs 16 residues. The V and J ends lost 0 bases and 4 bases respectively, with 16 bases between them. The germline gives CDR1 MNHEY, CDR2 SVGAGI. As DNA, the CDR3 is TGTGCCAGCAGTTACTCGACAGCACCCTTAATTTACGAGCAGTACTTC. It encodes CASSYSTAPLIYEQYF.

This clonotype was picked up a small number of times. The rearrangement uses TRBV18 and TRBJ2-3; perhaps TRBD2 as D (6 bases). The length of the CDR3 is 17 residues. The ends were cut back, 2 bases at V and 2 bases at J, with 17 bases in the middle. CDR1 is KGHSH and CDR2 is LQKENI in the germline V gene. The CDR3 loop reads CASSPYALGEATDTQYF. For the CDR3, the DNA is TGTGCCAGCTCACCATACGCGCTGGGGGAGGCCACAGATACGCAGTATTTT. The complete variable domain, with remaining parts taken from reference TRBV18 and TRBJ2-3, reads NAGVMQNPRHLVRRRGQEARLRCSPMKGHSHVYWYRQLPEEGLKFMVYLQKENIIDESGMPKERFSAEFPKEGPSILRIQQVVRGDSAAYFCASSPYALGEATDTQYFGPGTRLTVL.

The chain joins TRBV24-1 to TRBJ1-2; D is undetermined. Per germline, CDR1 KGHDR and CDR2 SFDVKD. The CDR3 runs to 14 residues. Trimming took off 3 bases at V and 8 bases at J, with 15 bases between the two ends. In nucleotides, the CDR3 is TGTGCCACCAGTGATACTACCAGAACAGACGGCTACACCTTC. Protein: CATSDTTRTDGYTF.

This clonotype showed up many times. The chain combines TRBV12-3 or TRBV12-4 with TRBJ2-1; D not certain. CDR3 length equals 12 residues. V gave up 7 bases and J gave up 3 bases, with 7 bases separating them. CDR3 coding DNA: TGTGCCAGCAACCCCGGCTACAATGAGCAGTTCTTC. This encodes CASNPGYNEQFF.

A few counts support this clonotype. The genes are TRBV14 and TRBJ2-1, with TRBD1 identical over 8 bases. After removal of 3 bases from V and 10 bases from J, the junction contained 8 bases not matched to a gene. The CDR3 contains 14 residues. Germline CDR1 and CDR2: SGHDN and FVKESK. CDR3 sequence (DNA): TGTGCCAGCAGCCATGACAGGGGCTCGGAGGAGCAGTTCTTC. It codes for CASSHDRGSEEQFF.